The source of this T cell receptor (beta chain) is a study of cytomegalovirus exposure and HLA in healthy donors. At the level of the study: Among the approximately 400 genotyped donors, 65% to 85% were placed in the Caucasian-associated ancestry cluster. Findings and caveats of the study: Analysis performed later found 16,951 TCR beta sequences associated with HLA alleles at 0.05 false discovery rate.

The PCR was carried out with 60 Vbeta primers and 13 Jbeta primers. Assay: immunoSEQ multiplex PCR; the TCRdb copy retains only in-frame clones and omits some. The sample contains over 95,000 clones, around 77% of which appear only once. This clone was seen a single time. The antigen remains undetermined. The V gene's germline CDR1 is SGHRS and CDR2 YFSETQ. The J segment lost 4 bases and the V segment lost 0 bases, leaving 3 bases of the junction unmatched. This CDR3 has 15 residues. The source material was PBMCs. The clonotype was recovered from a woman aged 25-40 years in good health and CMV-seropositive. The chain couples TRBV5-1 to TRBJ2-2, with 7 bases lining up with TRBD1. CDR3 nucleotides: TGCGCCAGCAGCTTGGATGCAGGGGGCACCGGGGAGCTGTTTTTT. It specifies CASSLDAGGTGELFF.